This is a list of T cell receptor beta chains from one sample in a study of blood T cells in healthy people across ages. MiXCR, run by TCRdb on the 5' RACE reads, gives a single entry per CDR3 protein. The sample contains more than 1,400,000 distinct CDR3 sequences, 40% to 50% of which appear only once. Sequencing input: blood. The source of these receptors is a woman aged 18-35 years in good health. CDR3s include the opening cysteine and the closing phenylalanine or tryptophan. D genes are given only for firm matches. Clone size is shown for a subset of rows, as once, few, many or a class of expanded clone.

clone size: few; D gene: .; J gene: TRBJ2-1; V gene: TRBV29-1; CDR3 protein: CSVVPPRGEQFF; CDR3 DNA: TGCAGCGTTGTCCCACCACGGGGTGAGCAGTTCTTC
clone size: many; D gene: .; J gene: TRBJ2-4; V gene: TRBV20-1; CDR3 protein: CSAREVAKNIQYF; CDR3 DNA: TGCAGTGCTAGAGAGGTAGCCAAAAACATTCAGTACTTC
clone size: .; D gene: .; J gene: TRBJ2-7; V gene: TRBV20-1; CDR3 protein: CSARRANDEQYF; CDR3 DNA: TGCAGTGCTAGAAGGGCTAACGACGAGCAGTACTTC
clone size: .; D gene: .; J gene: TRBJ2-5; V gene: TRBV12-3/TRBV12-4; CDR3 protein: CASSPGALQETQYF; CDR3 DNA: TGTGCCAGCAGCCCCGGGGCCCTTCAAGAGACCCAGTACTTC
clone size: .; D gene: .; J gene: TRBJ2-7; V gene: TRBV5-6; CDR3 protein: CASSLWADLSSYEQYF; CDR3 DNA: TGTGCCAGCAGCCTATGGGCAGATTTATCCTCCTACGAGCAGTACTTC
clone size: .; D gene: .; J gene: TRBJ1-2; V gene: TRBV10-3; CDR3 protein: CAISDTSYGYTF; CDR3 DNA: TGTGCCATCTCAGATACGAGTTATGGCTACACCTTC
clone size: few; D gene: TRBD2; J gene: TRBJ2-3; V gene: TRBV7-2; CDR3 protein: CASSAKLAGGTTQDTQYF; CDR3 DNA: TGTGCCAGCAGCGCCAAACTAGCGGGAGGTACCACTCAGGATACGCAGTATTTT
clone size: .; D gene: .; J gene: TRBJ2-7; V gene: TRBV5-1; CDR3 protein: CASSLNRYNEQYF; CDR3 DNA: TGCGCCAGCAGCTTGAACAGATACAATGAGCAGTACTTC
clone size: few; D gene: .; J gene: TRBJ2-3; V gene: TRBV20-1; CDR3 protein: CSAKHPDGDTQYF; CDR3 DNA: TGCAGTGCTAAGCATCCAGATGGAGATACGCAGTATTTT
clone size: .; D gene: .; J gene: TRBJ2-5; V gene: TRBV5-4; CDR3 protein: CASSSSVAEETQYF; CDR3 DNA: TGTGCCAGCAGCTCCTCCGTCGCGGAAGAGACCCAGTACTTC
clone size: .; D gene: .; J gene: TRBJ2-7; V gene: TRBV20-1; CDR3 protein: CSARPPMVQSSYEQYF; CDR3 DNA: TGCAGTGCTCGACCCCCCATGGTCCAGAGCTCCTACGAGCAGTACTTC
clone size: .; D gene: .; J gene: TRBJ1-4; V gene: TRBV20-1; CDR3 protein: CSAQTGSGAKLFF; CDR3 DNA: TGCAGTGCGCAGACGGGGTCGGGCGCAAAACTGTTTTTT
clone size: few; D gene: .; J gene: TRBJ2-7; V gene: TRBV12-3/TRBV12-4; CDR3 protein: CASGVWVYEQYF; CDR3 DNA: TGTGCCAGCGGGGTCTGGGTCTACGAGCAGTACTTC
clone size: .; D gene: TRBD1; J gene: TRBJ2-3; V gene: TRBV20-1; CDR3 protein: CSARRTGGVTDTQYF; CDR3 DNA: TGCAGTGCTAGAAGGACAGGGGGCGTCACAGATACGCAGTATTTT
clone size: few; D gene: .; J gene: TRBJ2-6; V gene: TRBV3-1; CDR3 protein: CASSPSGSGANVLTF; CDR3 DNA: TGTGCCAGCAGCCCAAGCGGCTCTGGGGCCAACGTCCTGACTTTC
clone size: .; D gene: .; J gene: TRBJ2-2; V gene: TRBV12-5; CDR3 protein: CASGLVSGELFF; CDR3 DNA: TGTGCTAGTGGTTTGGTATCCGGGGAGCTGTTTTTT
clone size: .; D gene: .; J gene: TRBJ2-7; V gene: TRBV10-3; CDR3 protein: CAISESEGGGQSYERYF; CDR3 DNA: TGTGCCATCAGTGAGTCGGAGGGGGGGGGCCAATCCTACGAGCGGTACTTC
clone size: .; D gene: .; J gene: TRBJ2-7; V gene: TRBV20-1; CDR3 protein: CSVTGALDHSYEQYF; CDR3 DNA: TGCAGTGTTACCGGGGCCCTGGACCACTCCTACGAGCAGTACTTC
clone size: few; D gene: TRBD1; J gene: TRBJ2-3; V gene: TRBV18; CDR3 protein: CASSIKGQGTDTQYF; CDR3 DNA: TGTGCCAGCTCGATCAAGGGACAGGGCACAGATACGCAGTATTTT
clone size: few; D gene: TRBD1; J gene: TRBJ1-6; V gene: TRBV7-2; CDR3 protein: CASSRDRSSYNSPLHF; CDR3 DNA: TGTGCCAGCAGCCGGGACAGGAGCTCCTATAATTCACCCCTCCACTTT
clone size: .; D gene: .; J gene: TRBJ1-5; V gene: TRBV7-9; CDR3 protein: CASRPCNQPQHF; CDR3 DNA: TGTGCCAGCAGACCGTGCAATCAGCCCCAGCATTTT
clone size: .; D gene: TRBD2; J gene: TRBJ2-1; V gene: TRBV12-3/TRBV12-4; CDR3 protein: CAGMLAGGGVNEQFF; CDR3 DNA: TGTGCCGGCATGCTAGCGGGAGGAGGAGTAAATGAGCAGTTCTTC
clone size: few; D gene: TRBD2; J gene: TRBJ2-1; V gene: TRBV7-2; CDR3 protein: CASSLRLASYNEQFF; CDR3 DNA: TGTGCCAGCAGCTTACGACTAGCGTCCTACAATGAGCAGTTCTTC
clone size: few; D gene: .; J gene: TRBJ2-1; V gene: TRBV4-1; CDR3 protein: CASSRTGTQSDEQFF; CDR3 DNA: TGCGCCAGCAGCAGGACCGGGACCCAGAGCGATGAGCAGTTCTTC
clone size: .; D gene: TRBD2; J gene: TRBJ2-7; V gene: TRBV20-1; CDR3 protein: CSARAGAGVGEQYF; CDR3 DNA: TGCAGTGCTAGAGCAGGAGCGGGAGTAGGTGAGCAGTACTTC
clone size: .; D gene: TRBD1; J gene: TRBJ1-1; V gene: TRBV5-1; CDR3 protein: CASSKDRETEAFF; CDR3 DNA: TGCGCCAGCAGCAAGGACAGGGAAACTGAAGCTTTCTTT
clone size: .; D gene: TRBD2; J gene: TRBJ2-5; V gene: TRBV4-2; CDR3 protein: CASSHQTSGIQETQYF; CDR3 DNA: TGTGCCAGCAGCCACCAGACTAGCGGGATCCAAGAGACCCAGTACTTC
clone size: .; D gene: .; J gene: TRBJ2-2; V gene: TRBV3-1; CDR3 protein: CASSQDPSFAGELFF; CDR3 DNA: TGTGCCAGCAGCCAAGATCCGAGTTTCGCCGGGGAGCTGTTTTTT
clone size: .; D gene: .; J gene: TRBJ2-7; V gene: TRBV27; CDR3 protein: CASSLLGPMTHEQYF; CDR3 DNA: TGTGCCAGCAGTTTATTGGGCCCCATGACCCACGAGCAGTACTTC
clone size: few; D gene: .; J gene: TRBJ2-7; V gene: TRBV12-3/TRBV12-4; CDR3 protein: CASSSSTARNIQYF; CDR3 DNA: .
clone size: .; D gene: TRBD2; J gene: TRBJ2-3; V gene: TRBV5-1; CDR3 protein: CASSPSWRSASGIGRTDTQYF; CDR3 DNA: TGCGCCAGCAGCCCTTCGTGGAGGTCGGCTAGCGGGATCGGGAGGACAGATACGCAGTATTTT
clone size: few; D gene: .; J gene: TRBJ2-7; V gene: TRBV4-2; CDR3 protein: CASSQRLLATSYEQYF; CDR3 DNA: TGTGCCAGCAGCCAACGCCTCCTGGCCACCTCCTACGAGCAGTACTTC
clone size: few; D gene: TRBD2; J gene: TRBJ2-1; V gene: TRBV7-3; CDR3 protein: CASSKSGLAGATEQFF; CDR3 DNA: TGTGCCAGCAGCAAGTCGGGACTAGCGGGGGCTACTGAGCAGTTCTTC
clone size: .; D gene: .; J gene: TRBJ2-5; V gene: TRBV6-6; CDR3 protein: CASSFTGTNQETQYF; CDR3 DNA: TGTGCCAGCAGTTTCACCGGGACAAACCAAGAGACCCAGTACTTC
clone size: .; D gene: TRBD1; J gene: TRBJ1-6; V gene: TRBV12-5; CDR3 protein: CASGLVRTGQANNSPLHF; CDR3 DNA: TGTGCTAGTGGTTTGGTTCGGACAGGGCAGGCCAATAATTCACCCCTCCACTTT
clone size: .; D gene: TRBD2; J gene: TRBJ2-7; V gene: TRBV11-2; CDR3 protein: CASSSIDPSGGAYEQYF; CDR3 DNA: TGTGCCAGCAGCTCGATTGATCCTAGCGGGGGGGCCTACGAGCAGTACTTC